This passage covers 21 T cell receptor beta chains from one sample sequenced in a study of cytomegalovirus exposure and HLA in healthy donors. Primers for the PCR totalled 60 Vbeta and 13 Jbeta. The data were produced by immunoSEQ multiplex PCR, yet TCRdb's version contains in-frame clones alone and is incomplete. The table records around 160,000 clones, around three quarters of them present only once. The sample was PBMCs. These TCRs come from a woman aged 40-49 years in good health and CMV-seronegative.

The chain combines TRBV5-1 with TRBJ2-5; D perhaps matches TRBD1 (5 bases). Trimming cost V 0 bases and J 4 bases, with 16 bases left between them. The CDR3 contains 16 residues. CDR1 and CDR2 (germline): SGHRS, YFSETQ. CDR3 coding DNA: TGCGCCAGCAGCTTGGAGGCCAGGGTCGGTGGAGAGACCCAGTACTTC. Translation gives CASSLEARVGGETQYF. The variable domain in full, with the rest retrieved from reference TRBV5-1 and TRBJ2-5, is KAGVTQTPRYLIKTRGQQVTLSCSPISGHRSVSWYQQTPGQGLQFLFEYFSETQRNKGNFPGRFSGRQFSNSRSEMNVSTLELGDSALYLCASSLEARVGGETQYFGPGTRLLVL.

The CDR3 region is CASSFRGPGSRGDTQYF. CDR3 bases: TGTGCCAGCAGCTTCAGGGGGCCTGGGTCCCGCGGAGATACGCAGTATTTT. V and J are TRBV7-8 and TRBJ2-3, with TRBD1 matching 8 bases. Germline V gives CDR1 SGHVS, CDR2 FQNEAQ. CDR3 length equals 17 residues. J was trimmed by 5 bases and V by 3 bases; bases with no gene match: 13.

V usage is TRBV11-2 and J usage is TRBJ1-1; D is uncertain. V lost 6 bases and J 11 bases, leaving 16 bases between the germline ends. Germline V lookup: CDR1 SGHAT, CDR2 FQNNGV. The CDR3 spans 12 residues. CDR3: CASSLIRGNAFF. CDR3 nucleotide sequence: TGTGCCAGCAGTTTGATACGCGGGAATGCTTTCTTT.

This chain joins TRBV5-1 and TRBJ2-3, with D unresolved. The germline CDR1 and CDR2 sequences are SGHRS and YFSETQ. The V and J ends lost 0 bases and 0 bases respectively, with 8 bases between them. This CDR3 comprises 15 residues. This chain's CDR3 is CASSLGLTSTDTQYF. The CDR3 DNA is TGCGCCAGCAGCTTGGGACTTACTAGCACAGATACGCAGTATTTT.

The genes are TRBV5-1 and TRBJ2-5; 8 nucleotides agree with TRBD1. The ends lost 3 bases at V and 1 base at J; junction bases unmatched: 5. This CDR3 has 15 amino acids. Germline V CDR1 and CDR2: SGHRS, YFSETQ. This chain's CDR3 is CASSSPQGAQETQYF. CDR3 DNA: TGCGCCAGCAGCTCCCCTCAGGGGGCCCAAGAGACCCAGTACTTC.

The genes are TRBV27 and TRBJ2-2; D is unresolved. With 5 bases removed from V and 1 base from J, the gap between germline ends came to 2 bases. This CDR3 contains 12 residues. The germline V gene encodes CDR1 MNHEY and CDR2 SMNVEV (reference sequence). The CDR3 DNA sequence: TGTGCCAGCAGTCAGAACACCGGGGAGCTGTTTTTT. Protein: CASSQNTGELFF.

Written as DNA, the CDR3 is TGTGCCAGCAGCTCCCATAGCGGGAGGGCCGCCGAGCAGTACTTC. Amino acids: CASSSHSGRAAEQYF. V usage is TRBV11-2 and J usage is TRBJ2-7, with 11 bases aligning to TRBD2. After removal of 4 bases from V and 6 bases from J, the junction contained 8 bases not matched to a gene. This CDR3 is 15 amino acids long. In germline, CDR1 is SGHAT, CDR2 FQNNGV.

J is TRBJ2-7 and V is TRBV4-2; 11 bases are a match to TRBD2. V shed 0 bases and J 5 bases; nucleotides not matched to a gene: 15. CDR1 is LGHNA, CDR2 YNFKEQ, per germline. This CDR3 has 19 residues. The CDR3 DNA sequence: TGTGCCAGCAGCCAAGATCTTCAACCAGGAACTAGCGGGAGAAACGAGCAGTACTTC. It specifies CASSQDLQPGTSGRNEQYF.

The table lists this clone with a few counts. This chain connects TRBV28 to TRBJ2-7, with 7 bases identical to TRBD1. This CDR3 has 14 amino acids. Germline V gene lookup returns CDR1 MDHEN and CDR2 SYDVKM. The V and J ends lost 5 bases and 5 bases, in that order; junction bases with no gene match: 9. The CDR3 DNA follows: TGTGCCAGCAGTAACAGGGGAAATGTCCACGAGCAGTACTTC. This gives the protein CASSNRGNVHEQYF.

This clone appeared once. The CDR3 ends on some other residue instead of the conserved phenylalanine or tryptophan, so this is likely a read error. The rearrangement links TRBV10-2 to TRBJ2-7, with 8 positions matching TRBD1. CDR3 length: 13 amino acids. Germline-derived CDR1 and CDR2 are WSHSY and SAAADI. Trimming cost V 6 bases and J 3 bases; bases outside gene matches: 4. The CDR3 spells CASSGTGIYEQYL. The CDR3, as DNA: TGCGCCAGCAGCGGGACAGGTATCTACGAGCAGTACCTC.

The V and J genes are TRBV29-1 and TRBJ2-5, with TRBD2 matching over 8 bases. The CDR3 runs 16 residues. Germline CDR1 SQVTM, CDR2 ANQGSEA. The J segment lost 4 bases and the V segment lost 3 bases, leaving 13 bases of the junction unmatched. The CDR3 is CSVEAAGARGGETQYF. CDR3 bases: TGCAGCGTTGAGGCAGCGGGAGCGCGGGGTGGAGAGACCCAGTACTTC.

The genes are TRBV4-1 and TRBJ2-7; D remains ambiguous. The V and J ends lost 0 bases and 3 bases respectively, with 6 bases between them. Germline V lookup: CDR1 MGHRA, CDR2 YSYEKL. This CDR3 is built from 13 residues. Here the CDR3 reads CASSQEQNYEQYF. The CDR3 region has the DNA TGCGCCAGCAGCCAAGAGCAGAACTACGAGCAGTACTTC.

The chain employs TRBV2 and TRBJ2-3; D may be TRBD2 (6 bases). Trimming removed 8 bases at V and 0 bases at J, with 9 bases between. The germline V gene encodes CDR1 SNHLY and CDR2 FYNNEI. This CDR3 comprises 13 residues. This chain's CDR3 is CASVRGSTDTQYF. The CDR3 nucleotides read TGTGCCAGCGTGCGGGGAAGCACAGATACGCAGTATTTT.

This clone was detected a few times. The chain recombines TRBV27 with TRBJ1-4, with 7 bases that match TRBD1. CDR3 length: 13 residues. The germline gives CDR1 MNHEY, CDR2 SMNVEV (reference sequence). V lost 6 bases, J lost 8 bases, and 6 bases stayed unmatched. The CDR3 loop reads CASRYRGDEKLFF. The CDR3 DNA follows: TGTGCCAGCAGGTACAGGGGAGACGAAAAACTGTTTTTT.

The chain couples TRBV6-1 to TRBJ2-5, with TRBD1 matching over 12 bases. After removal of 2 bases from V and 5 bases from J, the junction contained 6 bases not matched to a gene. The CDR3 sequence is 16 residues long. Germline V lookup: CDR1 MNHNS, CDR2 SASEGT. The CDR3 DNA sequence: TGTGCCAGCAGTGAAAGAGGGACAGGGGGCTATGAGACCCAGTACTTC. Encoded protein: CASSERGTGGYETQYF.

The rearrangement links TRBV19 to TRBJ2-1, with a weak D call TRBD2 (6 bases). V lost 7 bases, J lost 9 bases, and 19 bases lay in between. Germline V gene lookup returns CDR1 LNHDA and CDR2 SQIVND (reference sequence). The CDR3 is made up of 14 amino acids. CDR3 in amino acids: CASNRDSGGGEQFF. The CDR3 coding sequence is TGTGCCAGTAACCGGGACTCCGGGGGTGGTGAGCAGTTCTTC.

The rearrangement joins TRBV27 to TRBJ2-1; 8 bases agree with TRBD1. With V trimmed by 3 bases and J by 10 bases, 8 bases remained unmatched. CDR1 is MNHEY, CDR2 SMNVEV, per germline (reference sequence). The CDR3 is 14 amino acids. CDR3 DNA sequence: TGTGCCAGCAGTTTTGAAGGAACAGGGGGAGAGCAGTTCTTC. Protein: CASSFEGTGGEQFF.

The rearrangement uses TRBV27 and TRBJ2-7; weak D call: TRBD2 (6 bases). Germline-derived CDR1 and CDR2 are MNHEY and SMNVEV (reference sequence). The V end lost 8 bases, the J end lost 3 bases, and 20 bases lay between the germline ends. The CDR3 extends over 15 amino acids. CDR3 protein: CASAGQAGRVYEQYF. Written as DNA, the CDR3 is TGTGCCAGCGCGGGCCAGGCGGGACGGGTCTACGAGCAGTACTTC.

This clone was observed a few times. The genes are TRBV6-1 and TRBJ1-2; D remains unclear. V was cut by 4 bases and J by 8 bases, with 11 bases left in between. Germline V CDR1 and CDR2: MNHNS, SASEGT. CDR3 length: 12 residues. This CDR3 is CASSGSLDGYTF. The CDR3 nucleotides are TGTGCCAGCAGTGGGAGTCTAGACGGCTACACCTTC.

The chain recombines TRBV19 with TRBJ1-5, with D perhaps TRBD1 (6 bases). The ends were cut back, 1 base at V and 3 bases at J, with 10 bases in the middle. Germline CDR1 LNHDA, CDR2 SQIVND (reference sequence). The CDR3 is made up of 15 amino acids. CDR3 sequence (DNA): TGTGCCAGTAGTATAGGGCGGACAGTCAATCAGCCCCAGCATTTT. Its protein product is CASSIGRTVNQPQHF. The full variable domain, with the rest looked up from reference TRBV19 and TRBJ1-5, is DGGITQSPKYLFRKEGQNVTLSCEQNLNHDAMYWYRQDPGQGLRLIYYSQIVNDFQKGDIAEGYSVSREKKESFPLTVTSAQKNPTAFYLCASSIGRTVNQPQHFGDGTRLSIL.

The CDR3 sequence is CASSPTGANTEAFF. In nucleotides, the CDR3 is TGTGCCAGCAGCCCTACAGGGGCGAACACTGAAGCTTTCTTT. The chain uses TRBV11-3 and TRBJ1-1; 7 positions match TRBD1. Trimming removed 5 bases from V and 1 base from J; junction bases left unmatched: 4. The CDR3 loop spans 14 amino acids. The germline CDR1 and CDR2 sequences are SGHNT and YENEEA.